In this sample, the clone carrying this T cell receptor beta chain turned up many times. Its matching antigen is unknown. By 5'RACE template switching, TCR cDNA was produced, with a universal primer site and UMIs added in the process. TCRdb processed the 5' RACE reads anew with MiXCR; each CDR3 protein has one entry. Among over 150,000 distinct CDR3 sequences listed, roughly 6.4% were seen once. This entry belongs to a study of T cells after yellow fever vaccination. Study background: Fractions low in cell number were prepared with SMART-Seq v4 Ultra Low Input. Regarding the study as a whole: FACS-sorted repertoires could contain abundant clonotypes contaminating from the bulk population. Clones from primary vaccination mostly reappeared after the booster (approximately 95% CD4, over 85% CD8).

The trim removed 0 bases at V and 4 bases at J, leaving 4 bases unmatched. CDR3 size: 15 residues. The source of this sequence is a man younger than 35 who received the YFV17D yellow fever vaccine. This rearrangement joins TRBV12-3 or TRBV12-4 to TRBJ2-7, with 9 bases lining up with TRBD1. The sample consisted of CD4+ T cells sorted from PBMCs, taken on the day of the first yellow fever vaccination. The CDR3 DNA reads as TGTGCCAGCAGTTTAGCGCCAGGACAGGGGTACGAGCAGTACTTC. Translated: CASSLAPGQGYEQYF.